The present T cell receptor (beta chain) was sequenced within a study of blood T cell repertoires in COVID-19. Across the whole study: Donors in the United States, Italy and Spain gave samples during acute or convalescent COVID-19.

After removal of 3 bases from V and 6 bases from J, the junction contained 9 bases not matched to a gene. This CDR3 is 15 amino acids long. Germline V gene lookup returns CDR1 KGHSH and CDR2 LQKENI. Study processing details: Using reference gene primer amplification, nucleated cell counts were estimated. The repertoire was sequenced with immunoSEQ multiplex PCR; TCRdb's copy has only in-frame clones and lacks some. That table supplies the V and J calls and clone size; D and trimming were determined from the DNA. The sample shows some 250,000 clones, about 86% of them seen only once. The sample consisted of peripheral blood. This chain links TRBV18 with TRBJ2-3; 7 bases are a match to TRBD1. The receptor comes from a woman between 55 and 75 years old with active or convalescent COVID-19. For the CDR3, the DNA is TGTGCCAGCTCACCTTTGACAGGGAGTCTCGATACGCAGTATTTT. This sequence encodes CASSPLTGSLDTQYF.